This T cell receptor beta chain derives from a study of shared clonotypes between healthy human individuals. Sequencing used immunoSEQ multiplex PCR; TCRdb keeps in-frame clones, though not all of them. The repertoire holds some 2,400,000 clones, 90% to 97% seen once, with roughly 0.13% in the top ten. This CDR3 comprises 14 residues. Trimming pared 4 bases from V and 1 base from J, leaving 11 bases between. Germline V gives CDR1 PRHDT, CDR2 FYEKMQ (reference sequence). Study findings and constraints: Naive subsets generally had larger estimated richness than memory subsets.

Of note for this clone: No antigen is known for it.

This receptor was taken from a man younger than 35 in good health. Sequencing was carried out using naive CD4+ T cells sorted from blood. Sample subset: CD45RA+ positively selected. The chain links TRBV13 to TRBJ2-7; D may be TRBD2 (6 bases). The CDR3 DNA sequence: TGTGCCAGCAGCTCCAGGAGGGATTCCTACGAGCAGTACTTC. It yields the protein CASSSRRDSYEQYF.